This TCR beta chain was found in a study of T-cell memory formation after mild COVID-19. As for the study in general: TCR clusters mostly belonged to single donors. General study points: Within pre-infection memory, some responding clones were found, suggesting cross-reactive memory joined. Clones that got smaller from day 15 to 85 had even CD4/CD8, while clones growing later tipped toward CD4+.

Regarding this clonotype: Its antigen is unidentified.

TCRalpha and TCRbeta libraries used 5'RACE with constant-segment primers and UMIs. TCRdb used MiXCR to reprocess the 5' RACE reads, holding one entry per CDR3 protein. The sample holds roughly 600,000 distinct CDR3 sequences, about a sixth seen once. Germline V gives CDR1 SGHVS, CDR2 FQNEAQ. The CDR3 sequence is 14 residues long. V gave up 4 bases and J gave up 5 bases; unmatched junction bases: 7. V gene TRBV7-8 combines with J gene TRBJ2-7; 8 bases agree with TRBD1. What was sequenced was PBMCs or a T cell subset sorted from them (not recorded which). The TCR originated in an adult woman who had mild COVID-19 (a few samples of this study predate the infection). Cell type and time point are not known. The CDR3 DNA reads TGTGCCAGCAGCTACCGGGACAGGTCTCACGAGCAGTACTTC. Encoded protein: CASSYRDRSHEQYF.